Listed here are 14 T cell receptor beta chains from one sample, sequenced in a study of T cell changes during pregnancy in multiple sclerosis. Sequenced by immunoSEQ multiplex PCR; TCRdb stores in-frame clones only, minus some. The sample shows about 100,000 clones, over 80% of them seen only once. The specimen comprised peripheral blood, sampled after pregnancy. The receptors here all came from a female donor with multiple sclerosis, enrolled in a pregnancy study.

The genes are TRBV28 and TRBJ2-7; weak D call: TRBD1 (5 bases). The CDR3 runs 15 residues. Trimming removed 2 bases at V and 2 bases at J, with 13 bases between. Looked up from germline, CDR1 is MDHEN and CDR2 is SYDVKM. CDR3 nucleotides: TGTGCCAGCAGTTTACGTGACAGTCCGACCTACGAGCAGTACTTC. Translating it yields CASSLRDSPTYEQYF.

This chain's CDR3 is CASSLGGSGRAYTDTQYF. CDR3 DNA: TGCGCCAGCAGCTTGGGAGGTAGCGGGAGGGCCTACACAGATACGCAGTATTTT. The J gene is TRBJ2-3, the V gene TRBV5-1, with TRBD2 matching 11 bases. With V trimmed by 0 bases and J by 2 bases, 8 bases remained unmatched. Germline CDR1 SGHRS, CDR2 YFSETQ. The CDR3 is made up of 18 amino acids.

The chain uses TRBV6-5 and TRBJ2-5; D is unresolved. The CDR3 loop spans 13 amino acids. Germline CDR1 MNHEY, CDR2 SVGAGI. The ends were cut back, 0 bases at V and 5 bases at J, with 7 bases in the middle. The CDR3 DNA reads as TGTGCCAGCAGTTACTCGGCCGGGGAGACCCAGTACTTC. It yields the protein CASSYSAGETQYF.

The chain employs TRBV7-2 and TRBJ1-1; TRBD1 agrees at 9 bases. J gave up 3 bases and V 5 bases, and 7 bases lay outside the gene matches. The CDR3 has 15 amino acids. Germline V gene data show CDR1 as SGHTA and CDR2 as FQGNSA. This CDR3 reads CASSPGQGWYTEAFF. CDR3 DNA: TGTGCCAGCAGCCCAGGACAGGGGTGGTACACTGAAGCTTTCTTT.

In this sample, this clone turned up once. The identical CDR3 is also encoded by other nucleotide sequences in the sample. The chain recombines TRBV5-1 with TRBJ2-7; 8 bases line up with TRBD1. J was trimmed by 3 bases and V by 3 bases; bases with no gene match: 5. Germline CDR1 reads SGHRS; CDR2 reads YFSETQ. The CDR3 runs to 14 residues. CDR3 sequence: CASSSGTGFYEQYF. CDR3 DNA sequence: TGCGCCAGCAGCTCCGGGACAGGCTTCTACGAGCAGTACTTC.

The genes are TRBV6-1 and TRBJ1-1; D gene uncertain. CDR3 length: 13 residues. Germline CDR1 reads MNHNS; CDR2 reads SASEGT. The V end was cut by 1 base, the J end by 4 bases, with 7 bases between. The CDR3 DNA reads as TGTGCCAGCAGTGAAGTAGTCGGCACTGAAGCTTTCTTT. Translation: CASSEVVGTEAFF.

V is TRBV7-8 and J is TRBJ1-2; perhaps TRBD1 as D (6 bases). This CDR3 contains 20 residues. Per the germline V gene, CDR1 is SGHVS and CDR2 is FQNEAQ. With 2 bases removed from V and 2 bases from J, the gap between germline ends came to 27 bases. In DNA, the CDR3 is TGTGCCAGCAGCTTATGGGCTGAAAGGACAGCCCCGACTGAGAACTATGGCTACACCTTC. It is translated as CASSLWAERTAPTENYGYTF.

J is TRBJ2-7 and V is TRBV9, with 8 bases lining up with TRBD2. Trimming removed 0 bases from V and 5 bases from J; junction bases left unmatched: 10. The CDR3 consists of 16 residues. The germline V gene encodes CDR1 SGDLS and CDR2 YYNGEE. This CDR3 reads CASSVEAGVLAHEQYF. The CDR3 DNA reads TGTGCCAGCAGCGTAGAAGCGGGGGTCCTCGCCCACGAGCAGTACTTC.

V is TRBV4-1 and J is TRBJ2-2; a possible D gene is TRBD1 (6 bases). From germline, CDR1 is MGHRA and CDR2 YSYEKL. The CDR3 is made up of 13 amino acids. V gave up 2 bases and J gave up 6 bases, with 7 bases separating them. The DNA of the CDR3 is TGCGCCAGCAGCCAAACAGGGTCCGGGGAGCTGTTTTTT. This translates into CASSQTGSGELFF.

This clone was recorded once. This chain connects TRBV7-9 to TRBJ2-5, with 10 bases lining up with TRBD1. V lost 7 bases and J lost 5; bases outside the gene matches: 10. The germline gives CDR1 SEHNR, CDR2 FQNEAQ (reference sequence). This CDR3 comprises 15 residues. The CDR3, as DNA: TGTGCCAGCACCCTGGACAGGGGGGCTGGCGAGACCCAGTACTTC. As protein: CASTLDRGAGETQYF.

This sequence joins TRBV18 and TRBJ1-2, with D possibly being TRBD1 (6 bases). The CDR3 sequence is 15 residues long. V lost 4 bases and J lost 6, with 18 bases in between. The germline V gene has CDR1 KGHSH and CDR2 LQKENI. CDR3 bases: TGTGCCAGCTCACGAACGGACAGCATCAATAATGGCTACACCTTC. Its protein is CASSRTDSINNGYTF. Complete variable domain (other parts from reference TRBV18 and TRBJ1-2): NAGVMQNPRHLVRRRGQEARLRCSPMKGHSHVYWYRQLPEEGLKFMVYLQKENIIDESGMPKERFSAEFPKEGPSILRIQQVVRGDSAAYFCASSRTDSINNGYTFGSGTRLTVV.

The chain employs TRBV7-2 and TRBJ1-2; perhaps TRBD1 as D (5 bases). The CDR3 loop spans 13 amino acids. With 2 bases removed from V and 6 bases from J, the gap between germline ends came to 10 bases. In germline, CDR1 is SGHTA, CDR2 FQGNSA. DNA for the CDR3: TGTGCCAGCAGCTTACAGGGTTTCAATGGCTACACCTTC. Translated, it gives CASSLQGFNGYTF.

The chain employs TRBV15 and TRBJ2-7; 7 nucleotides align to TRBD2. The germline V gene has CDR1 LNHNV and CDR2 YYDKDF (reference sequence). V was clipped by 1 base and J by 2 bases; unmatched bases: 8. The CDR3 sequence is 16 residues long. CDR3 DNA: TGTGCCACCAGCAGAGCGTCCGGGAGGACTCCCTACGAGCAGTACTTC. Translating it yields CATSRASGRTPYEQYF.

The rearrangement joins TRBV2 to TRBJ2-1, with TRBD2 identical over 8 bases. With V trimmed by 6 bases and J by 0 bases, 7 bases remained unmatched. This CDR3 has 16 residues. Germline-derived CDR1 and CDR2 are SNHLY and FYNNEI. The CDR3 reads CASRGLSGSSYNEQFF. As DNA, the CDR3 is TGTGCCAGCAGGGGCCTCAGCGGGAGCTCCTACAATGAGCAGTTCTTC.